Below, one TCR beta chain is given with its context. It lacks a known antigen. No per-base quality is available; no much larger clone lies one base away. Receptor libraries were prepared by the immunoSEQ multiplex PCR assay. The multiplex PCR relied on a mix of 60 forward primers for TCR Vbeta segments and 13 reverse primers for TCR Jbeta segments. The CDR3 region of rearranged TCR beta genes was amplified from genomic DNA by a multiplex PCR assay. Amplified TCR beta libraries were sequenced as 87-base-pair reads on the Illumina HiSeq System. The paper's processing steps were these. A later analysis counted about 82 million unique TCR beta chains across the 600 to 850 repertoires, and around 9.9 million of these chains were shared by at least two donors. A nearest-neighbor algorithm error-corrected the raw reads and collapsed the reads into unique sequences, merging closely related sequences to remove PCR and sequencing errors. To assign V, D and J gene segments, CDR3 sequences were aligned to IMGT reference sequences. For a sequence to be retained, a match of at least six nucleotides to both a V gene segment and a J gene segment was required. Rearrangements were classified as productive when the CDR3 lacked stop codons and remained in frame with V and J, and all other rearrangements were classified as non-productive. Following IMGT convention, CDR3 was defined as the stretch from the second conserved V-encoded cysteine up to the conserved J-encoded phenylalanine. In an earlier analysis of roughly 610 of the donors, sequences lacking an unambiguous match to a single V gene segment were excluded. An earlier analysis of several hundred of the donors called V segments functional above 56.7% productive rearrangements and segregating when the between-donor standard deviation exceeded 5%. A statistical classification framework was built to diagnose cytomegalovirus status from the catalog of TCR beta chain sequences. V and J gene assignment, in a later analysis, came from comparing TCR nucleotide sequences with IMGT/GENE-DB human TR gene sequences. In a later analysis, CDR3 sequences and most-parsimonious VDJ recombination scenarios were assigned using the TCRdist pipeline. In a later analysis, each TCR beta chain was defined by its CDR3 amino acid sequence together with its V-gene family, and reads without a unique V-gene family were excluded. In a later analysis, approximately 590 highly shared, low-generation-probability nucleotide sequences were removed to address suspected cross-contamination and a sequencing artifact. In a later analysis, a clonal expansion index for each public chain was calculated from normalized within-repertoire ranks of inferred template counts. In a later analysis, generation probabilities were computed using a VDJ recombination model fitted to out-of-frame rearrangements, and the results were checked against IGoR. In a later analysis, hypergeometric tests were used to score TCR-TCR, TCR-HLA and TCR-CMV co-occurrence, with a repertoire-size bias correction applied to TCR pairs. To estimate false discovery rates, a later analysis permuted the HLA or CMV assignments 20 times. In a later analysis, co-occurring TCRs were grouped with DBSCAN, and TCRdist sequence similarity was added when clustering was performed within HLA-allele-positive subsets. Repertoires with fewer than 30,000 or more than 120,000 public chains, plus five repertoires with anomalous nucleotide sharing, were excluded from co-occurrence clustering. TCRdb provides this immuneACCESS table in a form limited to in-frame rearrangements. Some clones are lacking; in checked studies, under half of them reflect an unresolved V gene, and why the rest are absent is not known. V and J calls and clone size are given by that table; D and trimming were obtained from the DNA. The sample profile shows 50,000 to 60,000 clones; about three quarters of them were found once. Roughly 3% of the sample comes from the top ten.

These data belong to a study of cytomegalovirus exposure and HLA in healthy donors (dated by TCRdb to about 2017). Looking at the study overall: In an earlier analysis of roughly 590 of the donors, approximately 300 Gb of sequence data and 90 million to 120 million unique TCR beta sequences from 180 million or so T cells were reported. A later analysis re-examined previously published TCR beta repertoires from 610 or so donors and added high-resolution HLA genotyping to investigate patterns of TCR occurrence. All discovery cohort repertoires had been generated on a single sequencing platform. The aim of the study was to test whether cataloging public T cell receptors could identify signatures of past pathogen exposure. A few DR-DQ haplotypes were treated as single units for association and clustering because of strong linkage in the cohort. Of the roughly 410 genotyped donors, 81% were placed in the genetic ancestry cluster associated with self-reported Caucasian donors. Across around 400 genotyped donors of the cohort, an average of about 200,000 unique TCR beta nucleotide sequences per donor were sequenced, and 15% to 20% of those sequences were non-productive. In an earlier analysis of 500 to 650 of the donors, high-throughput TCR beta sequencing was used to judge whether each TCR beta V gene segment behaved as functional or pseudogenic. To predict cytomegalovirus infection status, the study combined high-throughput TCR immunosequencing, statistical association of individual TCRs with disease status, and machine learning. Using immunosequencing, the study profiled T cell repertoires from 666 subjects and related those repertoires to cytomegalovirus serostatus. Donor age, sex, ethnicity and CMV serostatus were compiled alongside the repertoire data. An early release covering about 600 HLA-typed donors comprised about 310 gigabases of sequencing data and tens of millions of unique TCR sequences. In a later genetic analysis, genome-wide SNP genotypes for about 65% of the roughly 700 donors were used, and that subset was treated as a discovery cohort. The number of donors typed differed by locus, with roughly 629-640 for A, B, C, DRB1 and DQB1, around 500 for DQA1, approximately 570 for DPA1, and around 450 for DPB1. Class I and class II HLA loci were covered by the typing at four-digit resolution. Rather than using new phenotypic data, the later analysis identified candidate immune exposures from TCR beta sequences and from how often those sequences occurred across donors. In addition to the first cohort of 650 to 750 subjects, a separate validation cohort of around 110 different subjects was used.

The junction shows trimming of 5 bases on V and 0 bases on J, plus 8 bases between the germline ends. Counted from cysteine to phenylalanine, this CDR3 has 15 amino acids. The sequence is cut down to CDR3 DNA, 45 bases in frame from base 1. As encoded in the germline V gene, CDR1 is MRHNA while CDR2 is SNTAGT. In total, fewer than 750 healthy bone marrow donors made up the cohort. At the time of sampling, all cohort members were nominally healthy, though unrecorded immune exposures were likely present. The donor was CMV seronegative and belonged to the group of 352 seronegative cohort members. A peripheral blood sample was collected from each donor, and TCR beta sequencing was performed on peripheral blood mononuclear cells. Genomic DNA extraction from the blood cell samples was performed with the Qiagen DNeasy Blood Extraction Kit. The study at large found these results: When HLA alleles, especially DR and DQ, strongly co-occurred, TCR associations were difficult to assign to individual alleles. The authors suggested that the approach could potentially be extended to other disease states and immunological phenotypes. The study gave a list of over 150 TCR beta chains associated with cytomegalovirus. A later genetic analysis associated a missense DCLRE1C variant with V-gene and J-gene trimming of TCR beta chains, and an independent cohort replicated the association. The classifier was reported to diagnose cytomegalovirus status with high specificity and sensitivity in both the original cohort and the validation cohort. According to a later analysis, most CMV-associated TCR beta chains appeared to be HLA-restricted, and the HLA associations seemed to be driven largely by CMV exposure. A later analysis found that TCR association rates varied across HLA loci, with DRB1 alleles showing the most associated TCRs and HLA-C alleles the fewest. Because HLA typing was unavailable for some donors at each locus, only the typed subset was used in association tests. A further reported finding was that TCR beta sequences accurately predicted the HLA-A and HLA-B alleles for most subjects in the first cohort. A later analysis associated 15,000 to 20,000 TCR beta sequences with specific HLA alleles at a false discovery rate of 0.05. Compared with equally common non-associated chains, HLA-associated TCR beta chains in a later analysis were more clonally expanded and had lower generation probabilities. Some IMGT-functional V segments, including TRBV6-2 and TRBV6-3, could not be distinguished by the 87-base-pair reads and were therefore excluded. In a later analysis, several top co-occurrence clusters were reported to appear linked to parvovirus B19, influenza, CMV and Epstein-Barr virus. CMV serostatus was the only immune exposure information available for the cohort. In an earlier analysis of a few hundred of the donors, most TCR beta V segments were observed in productive rearrangements about 87% or about 30% of the time, broadly matching IMGT annotations. Across donors, most TCR sequences were observed very rarely, whereas some public TCRs were present in many individuals. In a later genetic analysis, fewer N-insertions in productive TCRs were reported among donors in an Asian-associated ancestry cluster than the roughly 700-donor mean. Linkage disequilibrium might explain the correlated functional status among segregating V segments, but an unknown experimental factor could not be excluded. Only TCR beta chains were sequenced in this cohort, and the absence of alpha or paired-chain data limited detectable features. Because counts were too low, 15 to 20 rarely observed V segments, including chromosome 9 orphons, were excluded from the earlier analysis of 587 of the donors. A group of highly shared sequence variants was considered likely to be a technical artifact of the sequencing pipeline. Three of the identified cytomegalovirus-associated TCR beta chains were confirmed in vitro to be specific for cytomegalovirus antigens. The presence/absence analyses assumed that sequencing depth was roughly uniform across donors, and that assumption may not be true.

Sequencing was carried out using PBMCs. In this chain, TRBV6-4 is recombined with TRBJ2-6; tentative D gene TRBD1, with 5 bases matching. The sequence was collected from a man younger than 35 in good health and CMV-seronegative. The CDR3 protein sequence reads: CASSTQGSGANVLTF. The nucleotide sequence reads as follows: TGTGCCAGCAGTACTCAGGGCTCTGGGGCCAACGTCCTGACTTTC.